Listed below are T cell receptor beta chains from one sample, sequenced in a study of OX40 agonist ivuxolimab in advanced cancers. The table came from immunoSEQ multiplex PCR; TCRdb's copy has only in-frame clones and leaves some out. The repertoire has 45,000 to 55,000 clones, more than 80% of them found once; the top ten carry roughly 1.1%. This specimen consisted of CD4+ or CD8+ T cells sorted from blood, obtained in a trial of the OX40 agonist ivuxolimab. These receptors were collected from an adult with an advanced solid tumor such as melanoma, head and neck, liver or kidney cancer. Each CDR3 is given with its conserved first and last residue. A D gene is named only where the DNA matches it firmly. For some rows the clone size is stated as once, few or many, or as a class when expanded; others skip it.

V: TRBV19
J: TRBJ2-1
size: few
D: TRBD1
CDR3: CASSIQGVGGNEQFF
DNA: TGTGCCAGTAGTATACAGGGGGTCGGAGGCAATGAGCAGTTCTTC

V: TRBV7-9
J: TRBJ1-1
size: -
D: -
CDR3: CASKGVGEVTEAFF
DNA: TGTGCCAGCAAGGGTGTGGGGGAGGTCACTGAAGCTTTCTTT

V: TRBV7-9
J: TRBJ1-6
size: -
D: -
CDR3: CASSSRQASYNSPLHF
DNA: TGTGCCAGCAGCAGTCGACAGGCCTCCTATAATTCACCCCTCCACTTT

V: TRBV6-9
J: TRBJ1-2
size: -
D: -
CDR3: CARNNREPRFNFGYTF
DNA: TGTGCCAGAAATAACAGGGAGCCGCGTTTCAATTTTGGCTACACCTTC

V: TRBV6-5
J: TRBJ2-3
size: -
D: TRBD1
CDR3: CASSFGTGVDTQYF
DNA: TGTGCCAGCAGTTTTGGGACAGGGGTGGATACGCAGTATTTT

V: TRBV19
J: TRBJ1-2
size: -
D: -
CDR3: CASSRGRKPAIYGYTF
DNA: TGTGCCAGTAGTCGAGGCAGGAAGCCCGCCATCTATGGCTACACCTTC

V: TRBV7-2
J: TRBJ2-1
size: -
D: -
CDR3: CASSRPGVYNEQFF
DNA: TGTGCCAGCAGCAGACCGGGGGTCTACAATGAGCAGTTCTTC

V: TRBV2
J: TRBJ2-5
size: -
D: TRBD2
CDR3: CASSVIWTSEGETQYF
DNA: TGTGCCAGCAGTGTAATTTGGACTAGCGAGGGAGAGACCCAGTACTTC

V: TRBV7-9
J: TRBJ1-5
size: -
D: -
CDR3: CASSLGGGGQPQHF
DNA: TGTGCCAGCAGCTTAGGGGGGGGCGGGCAGCCCCAGCATTTT

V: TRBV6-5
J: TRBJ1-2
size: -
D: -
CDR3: CASSYSGAHLYGYTF
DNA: TGTGCCAGCAGTTACAGCGGGGCCCACCTCTATGGCTACACCTTC

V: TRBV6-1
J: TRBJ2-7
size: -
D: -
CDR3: CASSEWEMAPYEQYF
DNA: TGTGCCAGCAGTGAATGGGAGATGGCCCCCTACGAGCAGTACTTC

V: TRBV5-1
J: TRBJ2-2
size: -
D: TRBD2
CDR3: CASSLGTSGGHGELFF
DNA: TGCGCCAGCAGCTTGGGGACTAGCGGGGGTCACGGGGAGCTGTTTTTT

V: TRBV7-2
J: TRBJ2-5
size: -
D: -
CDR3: CASSSVTQYF
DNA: TGTGCCAGCAGCTCCGTAACCCAGTACTTC

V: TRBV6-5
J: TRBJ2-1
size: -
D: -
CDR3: CASSSSQFSFEQFF
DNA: TGTGCCAGCAGTTCCTCCCAATTTTCGTTTGAGCAGTTCTTC

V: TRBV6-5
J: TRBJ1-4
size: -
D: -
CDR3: CASGPGRPREKLFF
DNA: TGTGCCAGCGGACCGGGACGCCCGCGGGAAAAACTGTTTTTT

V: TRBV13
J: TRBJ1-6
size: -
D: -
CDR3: CASSRRRGAINSPLHF
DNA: TGTGCCAGCAGCCGAAGGAGGGGCGCAATAAATTCACCCCTCCACTTT

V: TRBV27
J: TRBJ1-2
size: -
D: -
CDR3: CASSFRAGAGYTF
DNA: TGTGCCAGCAGTTTTAGGGCAGGGGCTGGCTACACCTTC

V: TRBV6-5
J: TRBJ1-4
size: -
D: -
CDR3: CASSRPGTNEKLFF
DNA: TGTGCCAGCAGTCGACCGGGAACAAATGAAAAACTGTTTTTT

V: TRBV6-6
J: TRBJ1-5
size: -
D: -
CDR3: CASSYLKDQPQHF
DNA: TGTGCCAGCAGTTACCTTAAGGATCAGCCCCAGCATTTT

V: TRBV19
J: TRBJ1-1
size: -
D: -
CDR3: CASSIPARANTEAFF
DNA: TGTGCCAGTAGTATACCGGCCCGGGCGAACACTGAAGCTTTCTTT

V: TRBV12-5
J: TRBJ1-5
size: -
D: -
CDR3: CASGLVGGGGQPQHF
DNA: TGTGCTAGTGGTTTGGTAGGAGGGGGAGGGCAGCCCCAGCATTTT

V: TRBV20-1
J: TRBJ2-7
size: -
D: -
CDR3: CSARPVEQYF
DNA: TGCAGTGCTAGACCTGTAGAGCAGTACTTC

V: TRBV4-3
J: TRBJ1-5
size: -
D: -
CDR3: CASSLSQSNQPQHF
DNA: TGCGCCAGCAGCCTTAGTCAGAGCAATCAGCCCCAGCATTTT

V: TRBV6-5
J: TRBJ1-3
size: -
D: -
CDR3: CASSYKGITGNTIYF
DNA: TGTGCCAGCAGTTACAAGGGGATTACTGGAAACACCATATATTTT